Listed here are 21 T cell receptor beta chains from one sample, sequenced in a study of blood T cell repertoires in COVID-19. Libraries were prepared by immunoSEQ multiplex PCR; TCRdb keeps only in-frame clonotypes and omits some of them. The data show some 190,000 clones, 88% seen once. Input material: peripheral blood. The receptors were gathered from a man younger than 35 with active or convalescent COVID-19.

This sequence joins TRBV30 and TRBJ2-3, with 9 bases fitting TRBD2. In germline, CDR1 is GTSNPN, CDR2 SVGIG (reference sequence). J gave up 0 bases and V 2 bases, and 3 bases lay outside the gene matches. The CDR3 loop spans 15 amino acids. The CDR3 reads CAWSSGGTSTDTQYF. Written as DNA, the CDR3 is TGTGCCTGGAGTAGCGGGGGGACTAGCACAGATACGCAGTATTTT.

This sequence joins TRBV19 and TRBJ1-5, with a tentative D call TRBD1 (5 bases). There are 13 residues in the CDR3. Between the trimmed V and J ends, which lost 4 bases and 11 bases, there was a span of 15 bases. CDR1 is LNHDA, CDR2 SQIVND, per germline (reference sequence). In DNA, the CDR3 is TGTGCCAGTAGTACCCGGGGGGTCGGGGCCCAGCATTTT. It is translated as CASSTRGVGAQHF.

The J gene is TRBJ1-2, the V gene TRBV30, with a weak D call TRBD1 (5 bases). Germline CDR1 is GTSNPN and CDR2 is SVGIG (reference sequence). V lost 0 bases and J lost 6, with 17 bases in between. This CDR3 has 15 amino acids. CDR3 residues: CAWSVQPGQTDGYTF. The CDR3 DNA reads TGTGCCTGGAGTGTCCAACCGGGCCAGACAGATGGCTACACCTTC.

The CDR3 nucleotides read TGTGCCAGTAGTATCGGGACAGCCTACAATGAGCAGTTCTTC. It encodes CASSIGTAYNEQFF. The V call is TRBV19, the J call TRBJ2-1; 7 bases match TRBD1. CDR3 length: 14 residues. The germline CDR1 and CDR2 sequences are LNHDA and SQIVND (reference sequence). The J segment lost 2 bases and the V segment lost 3 bases, leaving 1 base of the junction unmatched.

There are a few counts of this clone. The sample holds other DNA sequences that translate to the same CDR3. The V gene is TRBV2, the J gene TRBJ1-1, with 7 bases matching TRBD1. J gave up 2 bases and V 6 bases, and 6 bases lay outside the gene matches. CDR1 and CDR2 (germline): SNHLY, FYNNEI. This CDR3 has 14 amino acids. CDR3 nucleotide sequence: TGTGCCAGCAGCCGACAGGGAGGTAACACTGAAGCTTTCTTT. As protein: CASSRQGGNTEAFF.

This clone was seen a single time. One junction end does not reproduce the germline sequence, and a read error may be involved. The CDR3 region is CTSSLDRGGVRTEAFF. CDR3 DNA sequence: TGTACCAGCAGCTTAGACCGTGGGGGGGTAAGGACTGAAGCTTTCTTT. V is TRBV11-2 and J is TRBJ1-1, with a possible D match to TRBD1 (5 bases). The CDR3 sequence is 16 residues long. Germline CDR1 reads SGHAT; CDR2 reads FQNNGV.

This chain connects TRBV6-5 to TRBJ1-2; perhaps TRBD1 as D (5 bases). The CDR3 has 14 amino acids. The germline CDR1 and CDR2 sequences are MNHEY and SVGAGI. The V and J ends lost 6 bases and 4 bases respectively, with 15 bases between them. CDR3 sequence (DNA): TGTGCCAGCAGGCGTCCAGGGCGGCCCTATGGCTACACCTTC. Amino acids: CASRRPGRPYGYTF.

CDR3 sequence reads: CASSDPPRPPGLAGLCRSYNEQFF. CDR3 coding DNA: TGTGCCAGCAGTGACCCCCCCAGGCCCCCGGGACTAGCGGGACTGTGCAGGTCCTACAATGAGCAGTTCTTC. V is TRBV6-4 and J is TRBJ2-1, with TRBD2 matching 13 bases. Unmatched junction bases numbered 23, after V lost 2 bases and J lost 1 base. Germline lookup yields CDR1 MRHNA and CDR2 SNTAGT. This CDR3 spans 24 amino acids.

V gene TRBV6-5 combines with J gene TRBJ1-5, with 7 nucleotides matching TRBD1. V dropped 5 bases and J dropped 5; count of bases not matched to a gene: 6. Germline CDR1 and CDR2: MNHEY and SVGAGI. The CDR3 loop spans 14 amino acids. Here the CDR3 reads CASSPQGPDQPQHF. The CDR3 nucleotides are TGTGCCAGCAGTCCACAGGGGCCCGATCAGCCCCAGCATTTT.

The rearrangement links TRBV5-1 to TRBJ1-4; 7 nucleotides line up with TRBD1. This CDR3 region has 14 residues. With 0 bases clipped from V and 4 bases from J, the junction kept 0 bases outside the gene matches. Germline CDR1 is SGHRS and CDR2 is YFSETQ. Here the CDR3 DNA reads TGCGCCAGCAGCTTGGGACAGGGTAATGAAAAACTGTTTTTT. Translation: CASSLGQGNEKLFF.

The rearrangement links TRBV5-4 to TRBJ1-6; TRBD1 matches 9 bases. V shed 3 bases and J 9 bases; nucleotides not matched to a gene: 7. Germline assignment: CDR1 SGHNT and CDR2 YYREEE (reference sequence). The CDR3 has 15 amino acids. CDR3 bases: TGTGCCAGCAGCTGGCCGGGACAGGGAGGTTCACCCCTCCACTTT. Protein sequence: CASSWPGQGGSPLHF. The variable domain in full, completed from reference TRBV5-4 and TRBJ1-6, reads ETGVTQSPTHLIKTRGQQVTLRCSSQSGHNTVSWYQQALGQGPQFIFQYYREEENGRGNFPPRFSGLQFPNYSSELNVNALELDDSALYLCASSWPGQGGSPLHFGNGTRLTVT.

The chain has TRBV7-3 and TRBJ2-7; D is ambiguous. CDR3 length: 15 amino acids. Between the trimmed V and J ends, which lost 6 bases and 5 bases, there was a span of 20 bases. Germline values: CDR1 SGHTA, CDR2 FQGTGA. DNA for the CDR3: TGTGCCAGCAGTTCGCAATCGGGTCCCCCCAACGAGCAGTACTTC. Translating it yields CASSSQSGPPNEQYF.

This chain connects TRBV4-3 to TRBJ1-4; 8 bases align to TRBD1. Per germline, CDR1 LGHNA and CDR2 YSLEER. This CDR3 contains 16 residues. J lost 0 bases, V lost 4 bases, and 4 bases had no gene match. For the CDR3, the DNA is TGCGCCAGCAGCCGAGGGACAGGCGCAACTAATGAAAAACTGTTTTTT. Amino acid sequence: CASSRGTGATNEKLFF.

This chain joins TRBV7-9 and TRBJ2-1; no firm D call. Trimming took 1 base from V and 1 from J, leaving 11 bases between them. This CDR3 comprises 16 residues. CDR1 is SEHNR, CDR2 FQNEAQ, per germline (reference sequence). CDR3 residues: CASSLDLSNSYNEQFF. CDR3 DNA: TGTGCCAGCAGCTTAGACCTCTCTAATTCCTACAATGAGCAGTTCTTC.

CDR3 DNA: TGTGCCAGTAGTAACCTGGGAGGGGGAAGACGCAATCAGCCCCAGCATTTT. It encodes CASSNLGGGRRNQPQHF. This chain uses TRBV19 with TRBJ1-5, with D perhaps TRBD1 (6 bases). The V and J ends lost 4 bases and 2 bases respectively, with 18 bases between them. Germline CDR1 LNHDA, CDR2 SQIVND (reference sequence). This CDR3 is 17 amino acids long.

The rearrangement links TRBV15 to TRBJ2-5; 11 bases are a match to TRBD2. Germline CDR1 LNHNV, CDR2 YYDKDF (reference sequence). V lost 5 bases, J lost 3 bases, and 2 bases stayed unmatched. CDR3 length: 14 amino acids. Here the CDR3 reads CATSAGLAEETQYF. For the CDR3, the DNA is TGTGCCACCAGCGCGGGACTAGCGGAAGAGACCCAGTACTTC.

The gene calls are TRBV6-7 and TRBJ1-2; D is unclear. TRBV6-7 is known as an ORF, though its function is uncertain. Between the trimmed V and J ends, which lost 2 bases and 2 bases, there was a span of 15 bases. The CDR3 runs 16 residues. CDR3: CASSYRLQKLNYGYTF. CDR3 sequence (DNA): TGTGCCAGCAGTTACCGACTCCAGAAATTAAACTATGGCTACACCTTC.

The V call is TRBV3-1 (or the pseudogene TRBV3-2), the J call TRBJ2-1; D gene unclear. The CDR3 covers 14 residues. Germline V gene sequence: CDR1 LGHDT, CDR2 YNNKEL (reference sequence). V lost 0 bases, J lost 6 bases, and 9 bases lay in between. The CDR3 region is CASSQEVGGNEQFF. CDR3 nucleotide sequence: TGTGCCAGCAGCCAAGAGGTCGGCGGCAATGAGCAGTTCTTC.

Written as DNA, the CDR3 is TGTGCCAGCAGCTTGGATAGGGGGCTGGTGGATGAGCAGTTCTTC. This encodes CASSLDRGLVDEQFF. The chain links TRBV5-5 to TRBJ2-1; 7 bases match TRBD1. The CDR3 consists of 15 residues. Germline V gene sequence: CDR1 SGHKS, CDR2 YYEKEE (reference sequence). V shed 0 bases and J 8 bases; nucleotides not matched to a gene: 8. Based on the CDR3 plus reference TRBV5-5 and TRBJ2-1, the full variable domain is DAGVTQSPTHLIKTRGQQVTLRCSPISGHKSVSWYQQVLGQGPQFIFQYYEKEERGRGNFPDRFSARQFPNYSSELNVNALLLGDSALYLCASSLDRGLVDEQFFGPGTRLTVL.

The V gene is TRBV7-2, the J gene TRBJ1-6; D possibly corresponds to TRBD1 (6 bases). Per germline, CDR1 SGHTA and CDR2 FQGNSA. V was cut by 4 bases and J by 7 bases, with 11 bases left in between. CDR3 size: 14 residues. For the CDR3, the DNA is TGTGCCAGCAGCTCCTTGGGGGCCAATTCACCCCTCCACTTT. It encodes CASSSLGANSPLHF. Drawing the rest from reference TRBV7-2 and TRBJ1-6, the complete variable domain is GAGVSQSPSNKVTEKGKDVELRCDPISGHTALYWYRQSLGQGLEFLIYFQGNSAPDKSGLPSDRFSAERTGGSVSTLTIQRTQQEDSAVYLCASSSLGANSPLHFGNGTRLTVT.

This clone was recorded a few times. The V and J genes are TRBV20-1 and TRBJ2-5; 9 bases are shared with TRBD1. J gave up 5 bases and V 7 bases, and 2 bases lay outside the gene matches. CDR3 length equals 11 residues. Looked up from germline, CDR1 is DFQATT and CDR2 is SNEGSKA (reference sequence). The CDR3 DNA sequence: TGCAGTGGGGACAGGGAGGAGACCCAGTACTTC. Its protein is CSGDREETQYF.